The T cell receptor (beta chain) under discussion was sequenced for a study of blood T cell repertoires in COVID-19. The method was immunoSEQ multiplex PCR; TCRdb's version includes in-frame clones alone and lacks a portion of them. The sample has about 300,000 clones; about 90% are singletons. Germline loops: CDR1 SNHLY, CDR2 FYNNEI. V lost 5 bases to trimming and J lost 6 bases, with 11 bases between them. CDR3 length: 13 amino acids. The genes are TRBV2 and TRBJ2-1, with a tentative D call TRBD1 (6 bases). The specimen sequenced was peripheral blood. This TCR derives from a woman aged 25-40 years with COVID-19, enrolled during active disease. The CDR3: CASSLDRINEQFF. The CDR3 nucleotides read TGTGCCAGCAGTTTAGACAGGATCAATGAGCAGTTCTTC.